This T cell receptor beta chain originates from a study of blood T cell repertoires in COVID-19. Study background: Samples of COVID-19 (acute and convalescent) were obtained from the United States, Italy and Spain. Nucleic acid was either cDNA or gDNA, and it came from T cells, B-cell-depleted T cells, or PBMCs.

In the original processing: How many nucleated cells were present was estimated from reference gene primer amplification. Here immunoSEQ multiplex PCR was the method, and the copy in TCRdb shows in-frame clones only, minus some. The V and J calls and clone size come from that table; D and trimming were worked out from the DNA. The table records roughly 200,000 clones, around 80% of them present only once. This CDR3 is 18 amino acids long. Per germline, CDR1 LNHDA and CDR2 SQIVND (reference sequence). The V gene end was trimmed by 6 bases and the J gene end by 7 bases; junction bases not matched to a gene: 22.

V usage is TRBV19 and J usage is TRBJ2-3; the match to TRBD2 covers 7 bases. The receptor was isolated from a woman aged 40 to 50 with COVID-19, enrolled during active disease. Sequencing was performed on peripheral blood. The CDR3 DNA follows: TGTGCCAGTAGCTCACCCCCGGGGCTAGCGGCCCTTACGAATACGCAGTATTTT. Its protein product is CASSSPPGLAALTNTQYF. Full variable domain (remainder filled in from reference TRBV19 and TRBJ2-3): DGGITQSPKYLFRKEGQNVTLSCEQNLNHDAMYWYRQDPGQGLRLIYYSQIVNDFQKGDIAEGYSVSREKKESFPLTVTSAQKNPTAFYLCASSSPPGLAALTNTQYFGPGTRLTVL.